The subject of this entry is one T cell receptor beta chain. Unmatched junction bases numbered 11, after V lost 10 bases and J lost 2 bases. This CDR3 is 15 amino acids long. Germline CDR1 reads SNHLY; CDR2 reads FYNNEI. Profiled with immunoSEQ multiplex PCR; TCRdb holds only in-frame clones, not every one. The sample carries about 57,000 clones, roughly 87% recorded once. These data originate in a study of blood T cell repertoires in COVID-19. The sequence was collected from a woman of 80 years or more with COVID-19, enrolled during active disease. What was sequenced was peripheral blood. J is TRBJ2-7 and V is TRBV2, with 10 bases identical to TRBD1. Here the CDR3 DNA reads TGTGCCAACCCTACGGGGACAGGGGCCCCCTACGAGCAGTACTTC. Translated: CANPTGTGAPYEQYF.